This TCR beta chain emerged from a study of T cells in Graves' hyperthyroidism and ophthalmopathy. The CDR3 loop spans 15 amino acids. Trimming took off 4 bases at V and 7 bases at J, with 14 bases between the two ends. Looked up from germline, CDR1 is MNHNS and CDR2 is SASEGT. The authors obtained PBMCs from more than 9.5 ml of fresh peripheral blood. This clonotype was seen repeatedly, ten times or more. From RNA transcripts, TCR beta CDR3 regions were amplified. The study used the HTBI primer set for a first-round RT-PCR of the TCR CDR3. In TCRdb, the multiplex PCR reads were re-called with MiXCR into one record per CDR3 protein. The profile shows about 770,000 distinct CDR3 sequences, about 17% of them singletons.

V usage is TRBV6-1 and J usage is TRBJ1-6, with TRBD1 as a possible D gene (6 bases). Specimen: blood. The clonotype comes from a woman aged 45-60 years with Graves' hyperthyroidism that later progressed to Graves' ophthalmopathy. The CDR3 reads CASSVSGVGNSPLHF. The CDR3 nucleotides read TGTGCCAGCAGTGTGTCAGGGGTTGGCAATTCACCCCTCCACTTT.